The clone carrying this T cell receptor (beta chain) showed up just once. Its antigen is still unknown. With a much larger clone just one base away, this may be a read error. This sample stems from a study of tumor and adjacent non-tumor tissue in lung cancer. A modified ARM-PCR protocol with three rounds of nested PCR amplified TCRbeta. One entry per CDR3 protein, called by TCRdb with MiXCR from the multiplex PCR reads. The sample contains some 84,000 distinct CDR3 sequences, about 66% of which appear only once. Regarding the study as a whole: Compared with tumor, normal lung showed significantly lower TCR diversity. Top 100 clones took a larger repertoire share in normal lung.

No cell sorting was done before RNA was extracted from the tissue. CDR3 length equals 15 residues. Germline trimming cut 3 bases from V and 1 base from J; bases unmatched to any gene: 3. The chain couples TRBV12-3 or TRBV12-4 to TRBJ1-2, with 9 bases fitting TRBD1. The TCR originated in a man between 65 and 85 years old with non-small cell lung cancer. The sample comprised lung tumor tissue. DNA of the CDR3: TGTGCCAGCAGTTTGGGACAGGGAATTAACTATGGCTACACCTTC. Translation: CASSLGQGINYGYTF.